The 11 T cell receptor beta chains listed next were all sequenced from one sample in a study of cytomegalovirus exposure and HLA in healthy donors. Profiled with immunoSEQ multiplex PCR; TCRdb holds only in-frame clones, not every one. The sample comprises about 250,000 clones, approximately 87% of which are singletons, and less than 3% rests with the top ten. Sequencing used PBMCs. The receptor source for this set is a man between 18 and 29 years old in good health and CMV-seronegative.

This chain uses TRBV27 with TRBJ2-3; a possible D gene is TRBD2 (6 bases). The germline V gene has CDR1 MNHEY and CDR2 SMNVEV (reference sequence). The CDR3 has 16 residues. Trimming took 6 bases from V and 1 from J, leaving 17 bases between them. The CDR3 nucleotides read TGTGCCAGCAGGGCGGGACCCTGGGTCGGCACAGATACGCAGTATTTT. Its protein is CASRAGPWVGTDTQYF.

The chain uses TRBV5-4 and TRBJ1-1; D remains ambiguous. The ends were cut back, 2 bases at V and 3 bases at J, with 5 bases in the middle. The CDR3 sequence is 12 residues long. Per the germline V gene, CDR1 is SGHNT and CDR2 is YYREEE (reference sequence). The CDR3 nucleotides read TGTGCCAGCAGCTTCGAGTACACTGAAGCTTTCTTT. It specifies CASSFEYTEAFF.

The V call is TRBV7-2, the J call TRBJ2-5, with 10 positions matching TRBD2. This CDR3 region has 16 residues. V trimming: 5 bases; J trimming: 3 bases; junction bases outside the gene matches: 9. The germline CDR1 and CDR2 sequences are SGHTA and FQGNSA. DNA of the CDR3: TGTGCCAGCAGCCCTTTAGCGGGAGGCGGTAAAGAGACCCAGTACTTC. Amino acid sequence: CASSPLAGGGKETQYF.

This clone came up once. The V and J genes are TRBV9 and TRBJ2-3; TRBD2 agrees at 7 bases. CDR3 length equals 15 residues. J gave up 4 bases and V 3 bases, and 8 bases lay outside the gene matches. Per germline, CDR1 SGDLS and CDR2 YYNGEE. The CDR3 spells CASSAEAGWSDTQYF. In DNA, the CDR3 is TGTGCCAGCAGCGCCGAAGCGGGGTGGTCAGATACGCAGTATTTT.

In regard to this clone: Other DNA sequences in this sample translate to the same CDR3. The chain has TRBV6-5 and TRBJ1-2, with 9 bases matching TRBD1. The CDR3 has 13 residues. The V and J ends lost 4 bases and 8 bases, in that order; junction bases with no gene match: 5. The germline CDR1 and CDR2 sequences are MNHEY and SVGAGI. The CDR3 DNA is TGTGCCAGCAGTTGGGACAGGGAGAGAGGCTACACCTTC. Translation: CASSWDRERGYTF.

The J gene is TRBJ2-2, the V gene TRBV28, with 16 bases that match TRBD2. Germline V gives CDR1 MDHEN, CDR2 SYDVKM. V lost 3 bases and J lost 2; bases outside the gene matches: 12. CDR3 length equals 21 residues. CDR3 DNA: TGTGCCAGCAGTTTTCTGGGACTAGCGGGAGGGCGACGGGGAAACACCGGGGAGCTGTTTTTT. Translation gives CASSFLGLAGGRRGNTGELFF.

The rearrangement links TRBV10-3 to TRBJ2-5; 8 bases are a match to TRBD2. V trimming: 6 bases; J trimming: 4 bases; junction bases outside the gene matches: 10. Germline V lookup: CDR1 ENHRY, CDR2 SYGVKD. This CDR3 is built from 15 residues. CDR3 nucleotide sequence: TGTGCCATCAGGCCGGGACTAGAGCTCGGAGAGACCCAGTACTTC. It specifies CAIRPGLELGETQYF.

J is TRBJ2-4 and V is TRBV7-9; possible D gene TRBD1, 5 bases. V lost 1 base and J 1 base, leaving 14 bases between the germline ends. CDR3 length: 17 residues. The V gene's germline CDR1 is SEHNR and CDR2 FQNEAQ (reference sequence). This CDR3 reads CASSLESGSAAKNIQYF. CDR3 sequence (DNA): TGTGCCAGCAGCTTAGAATCAGGGTCTGCGGCCAAAAACATTCAGTACTTC.

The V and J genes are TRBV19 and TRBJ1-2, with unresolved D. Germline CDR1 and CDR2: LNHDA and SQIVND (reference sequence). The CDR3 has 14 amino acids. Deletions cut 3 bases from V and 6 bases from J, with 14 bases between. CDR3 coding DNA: TGTGCCAGTAGTATCGTGATCACAGCTGATGGCTACACCTTC. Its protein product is CASSIVITADGYTF.

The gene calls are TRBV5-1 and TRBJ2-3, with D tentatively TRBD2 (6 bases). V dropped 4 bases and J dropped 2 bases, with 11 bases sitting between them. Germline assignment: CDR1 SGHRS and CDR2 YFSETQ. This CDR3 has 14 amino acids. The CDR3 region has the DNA TGCGCCAGCAGCACCGGGACTTACACAGATACGCAGTATTTT. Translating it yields CASSTGTYTDTQYF.

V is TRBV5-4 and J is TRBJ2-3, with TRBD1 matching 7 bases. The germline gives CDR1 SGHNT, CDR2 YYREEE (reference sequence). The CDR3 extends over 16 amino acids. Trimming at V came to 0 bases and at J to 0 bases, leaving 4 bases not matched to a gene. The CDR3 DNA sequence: TGTGCCAGCAGCTTGGAGGAGACAGGGAGCACAGATACGCAGTATTTT. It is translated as CASSLEETGSTDTQYF.